This T cell receptor (beta chain) was sequenced for a study of CD8+CD57+ T cells in acquired aplastic anemia (dated by TCRdb to the late 2010s). Concerning the study at large: A mean of around 3.2 ug of DNA, ranging from about 0.2 to 27.4 ug, was extracted from sorted CD4+ and CD8+ cells. Healthy donor samples averaged approximately 9.8 million reads for CD4+ and 11 million to 12 million for CD8+ cells. What the authors observed across the whole study: Between patients and healthy controls, no significant difference in CD8+ Simpson's diversity was found (P=0.060). About 30 CD8+ CDR3 sequences were found to be shared between patients and controls, but these sequences appeared to be highly expressed in patients and within the immunodominant clones of the patients.

The germline V and J ends show losses of 5 bases and 5 bases respectively, and no gene match explains 9 bases of the junction. The germline V gene provides CDR1 SGHVS and CDR2 FQNEAQ. From the cysteine through the phenylalanine, the CDR3 covers 16 amino acids. Left in the record is the CDR3 DNA by itself, 48 bases read in frame from the first base. Genomic DNA was used as template for profiling of TCR beta VDJ combinations and CDR3 sequences. An Illumina HiSeq 2000 was used for TCR repertoire sequencing. From the authors' description of their analysis: Repertoires were assessed using TRBV/TRBJ rearrangement plots, CDR3 size and DJ length profiles, and Simpson's diversity index. The most abundant DNA sequence in the deep sequencing data was taken as the immunodominant clone. CDR3 amino acid sequences were screened for sharing across subjects and were compared with published repertoires and the VDJdb database. The public sequencing data were trimmed at Q25 with fastp and processed into clonotypes with MiXCR by TCRdb, which kept only in-frame beta chains. Rows matching on CDR3 protein sequence are summarized as one entry with the most common DNA and genes. The V and J calls, along with clone size, are taken from TCRdb and not from the paper's own processing. The sample profile shows around 130,000 distinct CDR3 sequences; 40% to 60% of them were found once. The ten biggest clones cover roughly 2.5% of the sample.

Remarks on this clonotype: Its antigen remains undetermined. No base qualities exist here, and no much larger clone lies one base off it.

The study deep-sequenced TCR repertoires of sorted CD4+ and CD8+ blood T cells from severe aplastic anemia patients and healthy subjects. Ficoll-Paque density gradient centrifugation was used to isolate peripheral blood mononuclear cells. Before DNA extraction, CD4+ and CD8+ T cells were sorted by FACS or by magnetic beads. Input material: sorted CD4+, CD8+, or CD8+CD57+ T cells (not recorded which) from PBMCs. The rearranged segments are TRBV7-8 and TRBJ2-5; the central 12 bases match TRBD1. The receptor was derived from a human donor in good health, serving as a control. This receptor carries the CDR3 CASSRLGTGGHETQYF. The DNA sequence follows: TGTGCCAGCAGCAGACTCGGGACAGGGGGCCATGAGACCCAGTACTTC.